This TCR beta chain came from a study of blood T cell repertoires in COVID-19. Study-wide background: Acute-phase and convalescent COVID-19 samples originated in the United States, Italy and Spain. T cells, B-cell-depleted T cells, or PBMCs provided the cDNA or gDNA that served as material.

The CDR3 is 14 residues long. The germline CDR1 and CDR2 sequences are MNHNY and SVGAGI (reference sequence). Trimming removed 6 bases from V and 7 bases from J, with 18 bases in between. Methods used by the authors: Cell counts per sample came from amplifying reference gene primers. Only in-frame clones appear in the TCRdb table, and some are missing; sequencing was by immunoSEQ multiplex PCR. That table gives V, J and clone size, and the DNA gave D and trimming. The data contain about 360,000 clones, approximately 80% of them seen just once; the ten biggest clones take up about 1.2%. Source material: peripheral blood. The sequence derives from a human donor with acute or convalescent COVID-19. The donor label of this sample is uncertain. The chain links TRBV6-6 to TRBJ2-5; D is perhaps TRBD2 (5 bases). CDR3 protein: CASRRAESEGTQYF. The CDR3 coding sequence is TGTGCCAGCAGGCGTGCCGAGTCTGAGGGGACCCAGTACTTC.